This T cell receptor (beta chain) was obtained from a study of T cells in Graves' hyperthyroidism and ophthalmopathy. Study observations and caveats: With a median lead of approximately 6 months before onset, the model predicted ophthalmopathy.

In the case of this clonotype: Its target is not known.

TCR beta CDR3 regions were amplified from RNA. Carried out on the TCR CDR3, a first-round RT-PCR used the HTBI primer set. TCRdb re-called the multiplex PCR reads through MiXCR, storing one row per CDR3 protein. This repertoire shows 300,000 to 350,000 distinct CDR3 sequences, roughly 20% found once; its top ten account for 45% to 50%. When ophthalmopathy did not progress within 18 months, Graves' hyperthyroidism was considered stable. PBMCs were sourced from more than 7.5 ml fresh peripheral blood. This clonotype was sampled from a woman aged 45-65 years with Graves' hyperthyroidism. Sample: blood.

The CDR3 nucleotides read TGTGCCAGTAGTATTTCCGCGGCTATCTCAACTAATGAAAAACTGTTTTTT. It translates to CASSISAAISTNEKLFF. V is TRBV19 and J is TRBJ1-4; D remains ambiguous. The CDR3 contains 17 residues. Trimming cost V 3 bases and J 0 bases, with 14 bases left between them. Germline V CDR1 and CDR2: LNHDA, SQIVND (reference sequence).